This T cell receptor beta chain was found in a study of blood T cell repertoires in COVID-19. About the research overall: Acute and convalescent COVID-19 specimens originated in the United States, Italy and Spain. Sample material is recorded as cDNA or gDNA derived from T cells, B-cell-depleted T cells, or PBMCs.

The V end was cut by 8 bases, the J end by 3 bases, with 11 bases between. CDR1 is ENHRY and CDR2 is SYGVKD in the germline V gene. The CDR3 has 13 amino acids. The protocol was immunoSEQ multiplex PCR, while the TCRdb copy is restricted to in-frame clones and leaves out a portion. Of approximately 170,000 clones in the sample, over 85% were seen once. It was during active infection that Seattle patients were enrolled and then longitudinally followed. Material for sequencing was peripheral blood. The sequence derives from a woman aged 55 to 70 with COVID-19, enrolled during active disease. The rearrangement links TRBV10-3 to TRBJ1-5, with D tentatively TRBD1 (5 bases). The CDR3 is CAIGETDNQPQHF. DNA for the CDR3: TGTGCCATCGGCGAGACAGACAATCAGCCCCAGCATTTT.